One sample yielded the 32 T cell receptor beta chains listed below, sequenced in a study of T cells in Graves' hyperthyroidism and ophthalmopathy. The CDR3 regions of TCR beta were amplified from RNA transcripts. In the first-round RT-PCR of the TCR CDR3, the HTBI primer set was used. TCRdb used MiXCR to reprocess the multiplex PCR reads, holding one entry per CDR3 protein. The table has approximately 700,000 distinct CDR3 sequences, approximately 16% seen once. Source material: blood. These receptors all stem from a man between 18 and 35 years old with Graves' hyperthyroidism.

The chain couples TRBV4-3 to TRBJ2-5; 10 nucleotides line up with TRBD2. Germline-derived CDR1 and CDR2 are LGHNA and YSLEER. The CDR3 is made up of 15 amino acids. The trim removed 3 bases at V and 5 bases at J, leaving 6 bases unmatched. CDR3 sequence: CASSQDLAGDETQYF. The DNA for the CDR3 is TGCGCCAGCAGCCAGGACCTAGCGGGAGATGAGACCCAGTACTTC.

The V call is TRBV2, the J call TRBJ2-7, with D perhaps TRBD1 or TRBD2 (5 bases each). The V end lost 8 bases, the J end lost 7 bases, and 21 bases lay between the germline ends. This CDR3 has 14 amino acids. CDR1 is SNHLY, CDR2 FYNNEI, per germline. The CDR3 loop is CASGKGPKYGEQYF. DNA of the CDR3: TGTGCCAGCGGGAAGGGACCGAAGTACGGGGAGCAGTACTTC.

This clonotype was seen repeatedly, ten times or more. The V call is TRBV15, the J call TRBJ1-6; D gene uncertain. The V gene's germline CDR1 is LNHNV and CDR2 YYDKDF (reference sequence). Trimming pared 5 bases from V and 8 bases from J, leaving 13 bases between. This CDR3 has 14 residues. The CDR3 nucleotides read TGTGCCACCAGCCCGGCGGTGAAGGATTCACCCCTCCACTTT. Protein product: CATSPAVKDSPLHF. Looking up the rest from reference TRBV15 and TRBJ1-6 gives the full variable domain: DAMVIQNPRYQVTQFGKPVTLSCSQTLNHNVMYWYQQKSSQAPKLLFHYYDKDFNNEADTPDNFQSRRPNTSFCFLDIRSPGLGDTAMYLCATSPAVKDSPLHFGNGTRLTVT.

The table lists this clonotype with many counts. The chain employs TRBV10-3 and TRBJ1-1; D possibly corresponds to TRBD1 (6 bases). The V end was cut by 2 bases, the J end by 2 bases, with 12 bases between. Germline V gene lookup returns CDR1 ENHRY and CDR2 SYGVKD. The CDR3 has 15 amino acids. The chain's CDR3 is CAISEVDRSNTEAFF. In nucleotides, the CDR3 is TGTGCCATCAGTGAGGTGGACAGATCCAACACTGAAGCTTTCTTT.

This clonotype was counted many times. The chain joins TRBV12-3 or TRBV12-4 to TRBJ1-1; tentative D call: TRBD1 (5 bases). The V end was cut by 3 bases, the J end by 0 bases, with 11 bases between. The CDR3 is 15 residues long. The CDR3 is CASSLGPTVNTEAFF. CDR3 sequence (DNA): TGTGCCAGCAGTTTGGGGCCCACGGTGAACACTGAAGCTTTCTTT.

This clonotype occurred many times. The chain is built from TRBV7-3 and TRBJ2-2, with no clear D. In germline, CDR1 is SGHTA, CDR2 FQGTGA. The V end was cut by 6 bases, the J end by 4 bases, with 9 bases between. The CDR3 is 13 residues long. This CDR3 is CASREAPTGELFF. CDR3 DNA sequence: TGTGCCAGCAGAGAGGCGCCCACCGGGGAGCTGTTTTTT.

V is TRBV2 and J is TRBJ2-7, with 7 bases identical to TRBD2. The CDR3 spans 14 residues. The germline CDR1 and CDR2 sequences are SNHLY and FYNNEI. Trimming cost V 4 bases and J 3 bases; bases outside gene matches: 6. CDR3 residues: CASSVGGGVYEQYF. As DNA, the CDR3 is TGTGCCAGCAGTGTAGGTGGGGGGGTCTACGAGCAGTACTTC. Full variable domain (rest looked up from reference TRBV2 and TRBJ2-7): EPEVTQTPSHQVTQMGQEVILRCVPISNHLYFYWYRQILGQKVEFLVSFYNNEISEKSEIFDDQFSVERPDGSNFTLKIRSTKLEDSAMYFCASSVGGGVYEQYFGPGTRLTVT.

The sample holds many counts of this clonotype. The chain has TRBV29-1 and TRBJ2-3; 12 nucleotides line up with TRBD1. V shed 7 bases and J 5 bases; nucleotides not matched to a gene: 4. The germline V gene has CDR1 SQVTM and CDR2 ANQGSEA. This CDR3 has 13 amino acids. CDR3 in amino acids: CSAGTGGLDTQYF. The CDR3 DNA sequence: TGCAGCGCCGGGACAGGGGGCTTAGATACGCAGTATTTT.

Points on this clonotype: A much larger clone is a single base away; this may be a read error. As the CDR3 is not closed by the conserved phenylalanine or tryptophan, this likely results from a read error. V usage is TRBV6-5 and J usage is TRBJ1-5; D uncertain. CDR1 is MNHEY and CDR2 is SVGAGI in the germline V gene. This CDR3 has 15 amino acids. V lost 2 bases and J 7 bases, leaving 15 bases between the germline ends. Here the CDR3 reads CASSYRRGEGQPQHL. CDR3 DNA sequence: TGTGCCAGCAGTTACCGGCGGGGTGAAGGGCAGCCCCAGCATTTG.

This clonotype was counted only a few times. The genes are TRBV9 and TRBJ2-5, with D perhaps matching TRBD2 (5 bases). V lost 3 bases and J lost 7, with 19 bases in between. Germline V CDR1 and CDR2: SGDLS, YYNGEE. The CDR3 spans 15 residues. The CDR3 DNA sequence: TGTGCCAGCAGCGGAGAGGGTATCAGAGCTGGGACCCAGTACTTC. Translating it yields CASSGEGIRAGTQYF.

This clonotype was counted between two and nine times. J is TRBJ2-3 and V is TRBV20-1; 13 bases align to TRBD2. Germline V gives CDR1 DFQATT, CDR2 SNEGSKA (reference sequence). This CDR3 comprises 17 residues. The J segment lost 2 bases and the V segment lost 0 bases, leaving 5 bases of the junction unmatched. CDR3 region: CSARDETSGRTTDTQYF. CDR3 DNA sequence: TGCAGTGCTAGAGACGAGACTAGCGGGAGGACCACAGATACGCAGTATTTT.

This clonotype was recorded a few times. The genes are TRBV7-2 and TRBJ2-7; D might be TRBD1 (5 bases). Germline V gene lookup returns CDR1 SGHTA and CDR2 FQGNSA. The CDR3 is made up of 16 amino acids. Deletions cut 1 base from V and 0 bases from J, with 13 bases between. CDR3 DNA sequence: TGTGCCAGCAGCTTAGGTTTCGCAGGGAACTCCTACGAGCAGTACTTC. Translated: CASSLGFAGNSYEQYF.

This clonotype was recorded a few times. A much larger clone lies a single base off, so this may be a read error. The chain carries TRBV27 and TRBJ2-1; TRBD1 agrees at 9 bases. The CDR3 is 15 amino acids. Per germline, CDR1 MNHEY and CDR2 SMNVEV (reference sequence). CDR3 bases: TGTGTCAGCAACAACAGGGGGCTAGAGAGTAATGAGCAGTTCTTC. Amino acid sequence: CVSNNRGLESNEQFF.

This clonotype showed up just a few times. This chain links TRBV2 with TRBJ2-7; D might be TRBD2 (5 bases). The CDR3 is made up of 11 amino acids. V was pared by 8 bases and J by 7 bases, with 12 bases between. From germline, CDR1 is SNHLY and CDR2 FYNNEI. The chain's CDR3 is CASVQEVEQYF. For the CDR3, the DNA is TGTGCCAGCGTCCAGGAGGTGGAGCAGTACTTC. Full variable domain (missing parts from reference TRBV2 and TRBJ2-7): EPEVTQTPSHQVTQMGQEVILRCVPISNHLYFYWYRQILGQKVEFLVSFYNNEISEKSEIFDDQFSVERPDGSNFTLKIRSTKLEDSAMYFCASVQEVEQYFGPGTRLTVT.

The rearrangement joins TRBV9 to TRBJ2-5, with 12 bases matching TRBD2. The CDR3 covers 17 residues. Germline lookup yields CDR1 SGDLS and CDR2 YYNGEE. V trimming: 4 bases; J trimming: 4 bases; junction bases outside the gene matches: 11. CDR3 protein: CASSPTPGLAGLETQYF. CDR3 bases: TGTGCCAGCAGCCCTACCCCGGGACTAGCGGGTTTAGAGACCCAGTACTTC.

This rearrangement joins TRBV20-1 to TRBJ1-4; the D is unclear. The V end lost 6 bases, the J end lost 8 bases, and 10 bases lay between the germline ends. CDR3 size: 11 residues. CDR1 and CDR2 from the germline V gene are DFQATT and SNEGSKA (reference sequence). CDR3 region: CSAREREKLFF. The CDR3 coding sequence is TGCAGTGCACGGGAGAGGGAAAAACTGTTTTTT.

This clonotype came up many times. The rearrangement links TRBV12-3 or TRBV12-4 to TRBJ2-3; no definite D call. The CDR3 consists of 11 residues. The germline V and J ends were trimmed by 6 bases and 9 bases, with 10 bases remaining between them. As DNA, the CDR3 is TGTGCCAGCAGCGCTACCGGGACGCAGTATTTT. It codes for CASSATGTQYF.

The table lists this clonotype with many counts. The CDR3 sequence is CASSQDVTKNIQYF. DNA of the CDR3: TGTGCCAGCAGCCAAGACGTGACCAAAAACATTCAGTACTTC. This rearrangement joins TRBV3-1 to TRBJ2-4, with no clear D. The germline CDR1 and CDR2 sequences are LGHDT and YNNKEL (reference sequence). This CDR3 spans 14 amino acids. V lost 0 bases to trimming and J lost 2 bases, with 5 bases between them.

In its sample, this clonotype was seen many times. This chain connects TRBV6-1 to TRBJ2-7; 13 bases match TRBD2. V shed 5 bases and J 4 bases; nucleotides not matched to a gene: 17. The CDR3 consists of 19 residues. Germline V gives CDR1 MNHNS, CDR2 SASEGT. The CDR3 loop reads CASSKLAGGLEWPTYEQYF. The CDR3 DNA follows: TGTGCCAGCAGTAAACTAGCGGGAGGGCTTGAGTGGCCGACTTACGAGCAGTACTTC.

In this sample, this clonotype turned up many times. V gene TRBV2 combines with J gene TRBJ2-7, with 8 positions matching TRBD2. After removal of 5 bases from V and 2 bases from J, the junction contained 11 bases not matched to a gene. Germline-derived CDR1 and CDR2 are SNHLY and FYNNEI. This CDR3 comprises 16 residues. Here the CDR3 reads CASSSGTGGIPYEQYF. CDR3 sequence (DNA): TGTGCCAGCAGTAGTGGTACGGGAGGGATACCCTACGAGCAGTACTTC.

This clonotype showed up many times. The chain couples TRBV3-1 to TRBJ1-4; D uncertain. Germline CDR1 reads LGHDT; CDR2 reads YNNKEL (reference sequence). Trimming removed 1 base from V and 8 bases from J, with 23 bases in between. The CDR3 spans 18 residues. The CDR3 nucleotides read TGTGCCAGCAGCCAAGCGGCTGAGTTTCTATCCTTGGGGGAAAAACTGTTTTTT. The encoded protein is CASSQAAEFLSLGEKLFF.

The chain couples TRBV27 to TRBJ2-2; 13 bases map to TRBD2. The CDR3 is 18 residues long. The V gene end was trimmed by 2 bases and the J gene end by 7 bases; junction bases not matched to a gene: 10. Germline CDR1 reads MNHEY; CDR2 reads SMNVEV (reference sequence). The CDR3 DNA reads as TGTGCCAGCAGTTTACCGGGACTAGCGGGGTCGTTAGTCGGGGAGCTGTTTTTT. Translated, it gives CASSLPGLAGSLVGELFF.

This clonotype was seen more than once but under ten times. The rearrangement uses TRBV30 and TRBJ1-4, with D uncertain. The CDR3 spans 15 residues. Germline V lookup: CDR1 GTSNPN, CDR2 SVGIG (reference sequence). V lost 2 bases and J lost 2, with 12 bases in between. The CDR3 here is CAWSRRLRTNEKLFF. The CDR3 nucleotides are TGTGCCTGGAGTCGCCGACTTCGCACTAATGAAAAACTGTTTTTT.

The chain employs TRBV28 and TRBJ1-3; D perhaps matches TRBD1 (5 bases). Trimming left V 1 base short and J 0 bases short, with 13 bases between. Germline CDR1 and CDR2: MDHEN and SYDVKM. This CDR3 is built from 17 residues. For the CDR3, the DNA is TGTGCCAGCAGTTTATCCCCTGCCCAGGGCTCTGGAAACACCATATATTTT. As protein: CASSLSPAQGSGNTIYF.

The genes are TRBV6-1 and TRBJ2-7, with 9 bases fitting TRBD2. CDR3 length equals 14 residues. V gave up 8 bases and J gave up 2 bases; unmatched junction bases: 7. CDR1 is MNHNS, CDR2 SASEGT, per germline. CDR3 in DNA: TGTGCCAGCGGGGCCCTAGCGGGAACCTACGAGCAGTACTTC. Protein: CASGALAGTYEQYF.

This clonotype has at least ten counts. The chain links TRBV2 to TRBJ2-2, with 7 nucleotides matching TRBD1. Germline CDR1 SNHLY, CDR2 FYNNEI. CDR3 length: 17 residues. The V gene end was trimmed by 6 bases and the J gene end by 3 bases; junction bases not matched to a gene: 13. The DNA of the CDR3 is TGTGCCAGCAGCGCCCCCGGTACAGGGGCTTACACCGGGGAGCTGTTTTTT. The encoded protein is CASSAPGTGAYTGELFF. The variable domain in full, with the rest retrieved from reference TRBV2 and TRBJ2-2, is EPEVTQTPSHQVTQMGQEVILRCVPISNHLYFYWYRQILGQKVEFLVSFYNNEISEKSEIFDDQFSVERPDGSNFTLKIRSTKLEDSAMYFCASSAPGTGAYTGELFFGEGSRLTVL.

The rearrangement links TRBV11-3 to TRBJ2-2; possibly TRBD2 for D (6 bases). This CDR3 has 18 residues. From germline, CDR1 is SGHNT and CDR2 YENEEA. V was cut by 0 bases and J by 2 bases, with 16 bases left in between. The DNA for the CDR3 is TGTGCCAGCAGCTTAGATCTTTGGGGGAGGTATAACACCGGGGAGCTGTTTTTT. Encoded protein: CASSLDLWGRYNTGELFF.

At least ten counts were recorded for this clonotype. The rearrangement uses TRBV20-1 and TRBJ2-7; TRBD1 matches at 9 bases. The CDR3 length is 15 residues. The junction had 10 bases not matched to a gene; V was cut back by 3 bases and J by 4 bases. Germline CDR1 DFQATT, CDR2 SNEGSKA (reference sequence). Written as DNA, the CDR3 is TGCAGTGCTAGGGAAAACAGGGGGCTCGGATACGAGCAGTACTTC. This gives the protein CSARENRGLGYEQYF.

This clonotype was observed a handful of times. This chain uses TRBV28 with TRBJ1-1, with a weak D call TRBD1 (6 bases). Germline CDR1 and CDR2: MDHEN and SYDVKM. Trimming removed 3 bases from V and 3 bases from J, with 14 bases in between. The CDR3 runs 15 residues. The CDR3 sequence: CASSFPGGGHTEAFF. In DNA form, the CDR3 reads TGTGCCAGCAGTTTCCCCGGTGGGGGCCACACTGAAGCTTTCTTT.

Note on this clonotype: A much larger clone is a single base away; this may be a read error. The chain combines TRBV20-1 with TRBJ2-1, with D possibly being TRBD2 (6 bases). Germline CDR1 and CDR2: DFQATT and SNEGSKA (reference sequence). Trimming cost V 6 bases and J 0 bases, with 18 bases left between them. This CDR3 has 16 residues. CDR3 sequence (DNA): TGCAGTGCCGAGTCGGGGGAAGAGGACTCCTACAATGAGCAGTTCTTC. It encodes CSAESGEEDSYNEQFF.

This clonotype was seen more than once but under ten times. The V and J genes are TRBV4-1 and TRBJ2-5, with a tentative D call TRBD2 (7 bases). Germline CDR1 is MGHRA and CDR2 is YSYEKL. Trimming left V 2 bases short and J 1 base short, with 11 bases between. The CDR3 length is 15 residues. CDR3 nucleotide sequence: TGCGCCAGCAGCCAAAGGGGGGGGGGCCAAGAGACCCAGTACTTC. Translating it yields CASSQRGGGQETQYF.

J is TRBJ1-2 and V is TRBV7-9, with 9 positions matching TRBD1. Unmatched junction bases numbered 8, after V lost 5 bases and J lost 4 bases. Germline CDR1 reads SEHNR; CDR2 reads FQNEAQ (reference sequence). CDR3 length: 15 amino acids. CDR3 nucleotide sequence: TGTGCCAGCAGCCCCCCGGGACAGGGTTTCTATGGCTACACCTTC. It codes for CASSPPGQGFYGYTF.